This T cell receptor beta chain was retrieved from a study of cytomegalovirus exposure and HLA in healthy donors. Findings and caveats of the study: Using a false discovery rate of 0.05, a later analysis showed that approximately 18,000 TCR beta sequences were associated with HLA alleles.

Trimming cost V 1 base and J 2 bases, with 10 bases left between them. This CDR3 contains 15 residues. Germline V CDR1 and CDR2: LNHDA, SQIVND (reference sequence). The PCR had 60 Vbeta and 13 Jbeta primers. TCRdb keeps only in-frame clones here, not all; method: immunoSEQ multiplex PCR. The sample has fewer than 200,000 clones, less than 90% seen once. Concerning this clone: Its antigen is still unknown.

In nominal health when sampled, donors likely had unrecorded immune exposures nonetheless. This TCR derives from a woman in her fifties or sixties in good health and CMV-seropositive. Sequencing was carried out using PBMCs. The chain has TRBV19 and TRBJ2-3; tentatively, D is TRBD2 (6 bases). The CDR3, as DNA: TGTGCCAGTAGTATAGCGGGGGTCCCCACAGATACGCAGTATTTT. This codes for CASSIAGVPTDTQYF.